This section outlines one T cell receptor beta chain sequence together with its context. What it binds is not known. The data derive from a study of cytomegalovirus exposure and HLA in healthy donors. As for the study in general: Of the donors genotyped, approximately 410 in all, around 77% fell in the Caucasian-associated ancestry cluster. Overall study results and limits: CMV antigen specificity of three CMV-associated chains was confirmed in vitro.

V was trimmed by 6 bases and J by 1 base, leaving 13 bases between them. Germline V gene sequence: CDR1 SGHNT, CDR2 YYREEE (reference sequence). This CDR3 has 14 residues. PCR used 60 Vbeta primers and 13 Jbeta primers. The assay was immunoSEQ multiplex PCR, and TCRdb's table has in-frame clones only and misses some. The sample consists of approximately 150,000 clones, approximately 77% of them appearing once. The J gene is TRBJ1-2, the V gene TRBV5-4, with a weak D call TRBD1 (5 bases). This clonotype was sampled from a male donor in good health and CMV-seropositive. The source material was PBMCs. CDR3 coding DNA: TGTGCCAGCACCAGCTGGGGGGATAACTATGGCTACACCTTC. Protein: CASTSWGDNYGYTF.